The entry below describes one T cell receptor (beta chain). This entry comes from a study of cytomegalovirus exposure and HLA in healthy donors. The PCR employed 60 Vbeta primers together with 13 Jbeta primers. Only in-frame clones appear in the TCRdb table, and some are missing; sequencing was by immunoSEQ multiplex PCR. Of about 31,000 clones in the sample, approximately 61% were seen once. The CDR3 contains 14 residues. The germline CDR1 and CDR2 sequences are SGHDN and FVKESK. The trim removed 3 bases at V and 2 bases at J, leaving 1 base unmatched. The receptor was derived from a man aged 50-59 years in good health and CMV-seropositive. V gene TRBV14 combines with J gene TRBJ1-2; 9 nucleotides agree with TRBD1. Material for sequencing was PBMCs. The CDR3 nucleotides read TGTGCCAGCAGCCAGGACAGGGGCAACTATGGCTACACCTTC. Amino acids: CASSQDRGNYGYTF.